One sample yielded the 25 T cell receptor beta chains listed below, sequenced in a study of blood T cell repertoires in COVID-19. This table comes from immunoSEQ multiplex PCR, and its TCRdb copy is limited to in-frame clones, with some not included. The sample has around 56,000 clones; more than 60% are singletons. Sample: peripheral blood. The receptors come from a woman between 45 and 65 years old with active or convalescent COVID-19.

The CDR3 nucleotides read TGTGCCAGCTACAGAGAGAAGAATTCACCCCTCCACTTT. Translating it yields CASYREKNSPLHF. This rearrangement joins TRBV6-5 to TRBJ1-6; D gene unclear. The CDR3 is 13 residues long. Germline V gene data show CDR1 as MNHEY and CDR2 as SVGAGI. V lost 8 bases and J 7 bases, leaving 12 bases between the germline ends.

The chain is built from TRBV15 and TRBJ1-5, with a possible D match to TRBD1 (5 bases). Trimming took off 3 bases at V and 0 bases at J, with 9 bases between the two ends. Looked up from germline, CDR1 is LNHNV and CDR2 is YYDKDF (reference sequence). This CDR3 is 15 amino acids long. In nucleotides, the CDR3 is TGTGCCACCAGCAGTCCCAGGGTTAGCAATCAGCCCCAGCATTTT. Translation: CATSSPRVSNQPQHF.

This chain links TRBV3-1 (or the pseudogene TRBV3-2) with TRBJ2-1; 8 bases match TRBD2. V gave up 4 bases and J gave up 7 bases; unmatched junction bases: 12. The length of the CDR3 is 16 residues. Germline V lookup: CDR1 LGHDT, CDR2 YNNKEL (reference sequence). CDR3 DNA sequence: TGTGCCAGCAGCCCGAGAAGCGGGACTAGAGGAAATGAGCAGTTCTTC. Translating it yields CASSPRSGTRGNEQFF.

As concerns this clone: An end of the junction does not agree with germline; a read error may underlie this. The rearrangement uses TRBV27 and TRBJ1-1; D is uncertain. The CDR3 is made up of 14 amino acids. Germline loops: CDR1 MNHEY, CDR2 SMNVEV (reference sequence). DNA of the CDR3: TGTGCCAGCAGTAAGACTGGGGAGAACTCTGAAGCTTTCTTT. The encoded protein is CASSKTGENSEAFF.

This clone was counted a single time. In nucleotides, the CDR3 is TGTGCCTGGAGTTCAATGGGCCGCGAATATTCCTACGAGCAGTACTTC. Its translation: CAWSSMGREYSYEQYF. The chain recombines TRBV30 with TRBJ2-7; D is unclear. Deletions cut 2 bases from V and 1 base from J, with 18 bases between. The germline V gene has CDR1 GTSNPN and CDR2 SVGIG (reference sequence). The CDR3 loop spans 16 amino acids.

This chain joins TRBV9 and TRBJ2-3, with D unclear. From germline, CDR1 is SGDLS and CDR2 YYNGEE. The CDR3 totals 11 residues. The ends were cut back, 5 bases at V and 3 bases at J, with 4 bases in the middle. CDR3 in DNA: TGTGCCAGCAGTATTACAGATACGCAGTATTTT. Residues: CASSITDTQYF.

V and J are TRBV11-2 and TRBJ1-4; possible D gene TRBD1, 5 bases. The CDR3 runs to 16 residues. The germline CDR1 and CDR2 sequences are SGHAT and FQNNGV. The germline V and J ends were trimmed by 1 base and 7 bases, with 16 bases remaining between them. DNA of the CDR3: TGTGCCAGCAGCTTAGTGGGGGGGGGTTTAAGTGAAAAACTGTTTTTT. Its protein product is CASSLVGGGLSEKLFF. The full variable domain, in which reference TRBV11-2 and TRBJ1-4 provide the parts outside the CDR3, is EAGVAQSPRYKIIEKRQSVAFWCNPISGHATLYWYQQILGQGPKLLIQFQNNGVVDDSQLPKDRFSAERLKGVDSTLKIQPAKLEDSAVYLCASSLVGGGLSEKLFFGSGTQLSVL.

The chain uses TRBV2 and TRBJ2-7; D is perhaps TRBD2 (6 bases). Germline CDR1 is SNHLY and CDR2 is FYNNEI. This CDR3 region has 15 residues. Trimming took 8 bases from V and 2 from J, leaving 19 bases between them. CDR3 sequence (DNA): TGTGCCAGCTGCAGACCTAGGACGGGGGCCTACGAGCAGTACTTC. It translates to CASCRPRTGAYEQYF.

The V and J genes are TRBV7-2 and TRBJ2-5, with a weak D call TRBD2 (5 bases). Germline values: CDR1 SGHTA, CDR2 FQGNSA. Trimming stripped 8 bases from V and 0 bases from J, with 22 bases between. The CDR3 runs 17 residues. CDR3 in DNA: TGTGCCAGCTCCTTTTTCCGTCGACTGCGGGACCAAGAGACCCAGTACTTC. Its translation: CASSFFRRLRDQETQYF.

The rearrangement links TRBV3-1 (or the pseudogene TRBV3-2) to TRBJ1-1; D not certain. Germline CDR1 and CDR2: LGHDT and YNNKEL (reference sequence). CDR3 length: 12 residues. With 4 bases removed from V and 1 base from J, the gap between germline ends came to 4 bases. CDR3 sequence (DNA): TGTGCCAGCAGCCGGCAGAACACTGAAGCTTTCTTT. This codes for CASSRQNTEAFF.

The chain carries TRBV9 and TRBJ1-4; possibly TRBD1 for D (6 bases). Germline V gene lookup returns CDR1 SGDLS and CDR2 YYNGEE. The V end was cut by 2 bases, the J end by 3 bases, with 14 bases between. CDR3 length equals 16 residues. CDR3 coding DNA: TGTGCCAGCAGCGTCCTGAACAGGGTTCCTAATGAAAAACTGTTTTTT. It is translated as CASSVLNRVPNEKLFF. Supplemented by reference TRBV9 and TRBJ1-4, the full variable domain reads DSGVTQTPKHLITATGQRVTLRCSPRSGDLSVYWYQQSLDQGLQFLIQYYNGEERAKGNILERFSAQQFPDLHSELNLSSLELGDSALYFCASSVLNRVPNEKLFFGSGTQLSVL.

J is TRBJ1-2 and V is TRBV19; tentative D call: TRBD1 (6 bases). CDR3 length: 13 amino acids. Germline V gives CDR1 LNHDA, CDR2 SQIVND (reference sequence). V was cut by 6 bases and J by 0 bases, with 8 bases left in between. The CDR3 here is CASSQGTNYGYTF. CDR3 in DNA: TGTGCCAGTAGCCAGGGGACTAACTATGGCTACACCTTC.

This chain links TRBV7-6 with TRBJ2-3, with 11 bases lining up with TRBD2. CDR3 length: 19 residues. The J segment lost 2 bases and the V segment lost 2 bases, leaving 12 bases of the junction unmatched. Germline V gene lookup returns CDR1 SGHVS and CDR2 FNYEAQ. The DNA of the CDR3 is TGTGCCAGCAGCTTATACAGGCGGGGACTAGCGGAGGCCACAGATACGCAGTATTTT. Its translation is CASSLYRRGLAEATDTQYF.

The chain has TRBV5-1 and TRBJ2-1; D perhaps matches TRBD2 (6 bases). CDR3 length equals 14 residues. Between the trimmed V and J ends, which lost 4 bases and 3 bases, there was a span of 11 bases. CDR1 and CDR2 from the germline V gene are SGHRS and YFSETQ. The CDR3 nucleotides read TGCGCCAGCAGCCCTGGAGGGCTCTACAATGAGCAGTTCTTC. It codes for CASSPGGLYNEQFF. The complete variable domain, with remaining parts taken from reference TRBV5-1 and TRBJ2-1, reads KAGVTQTPRYLIKTRGQQVTLSCSPISGHRSVSWYQQTPGQGLQFLFEYFSETQRNKGNFPGRFSGRQFSNSRSEMNVSTLELGDSALYLCASSPGGLYNEQFFGPGTRLTVL.

The chain has TRBV28 and TRBJ1-6; D is ambiguous. Trimming took off 3 bases at V and 6 bases at J, with 9 bases between the two ends. Germline loops: CDR1 MDHEN, CDR2 SYDVKM. This CDR3 spans 14 amino acids. CDR3 in amino acids: CASSFLGLNSPLHF. The DNA for the CDR3 is TGTGCCAGCAGTTTTCTAGGCCTTAATTCACCCCTCCACTTT.

This chain connects TRBV2 to TRBJ2-5, with 9 bases that match TRBD2. The CDR3 is 15 residues long. V lost 7 bases and J lost 2; bases outside the gene matches: 8. CDR1 is SNHLY, CDR2 FYNNEI, per germline. The CDR3 is CASMLAGWEQETQYF. The CDR3, as DNA: TGTGCCAGCATGCTAGCGGGATGGGAACAAGAGACCCAGTACTTC.

J is TRBJ2-3 and V is TRBV2; D may be TRBD2 (5 bases). This CDR3 spans 14 amino acids. Germline V gene data show CDR1 as SNHLY and CDR2 as FYNNEI. Deletions cut 5 bases from V and 0 bases from J, with 9 bases between. CDR3 loop: CASSPGGSTDTQYF. In DNA form, the CDR3 reads TGTGCCAGCAGTCCGGGCGGGAGCACAGATACGCAGTATTTT.

V and J are TRBV10-3 and TRBJ2-1; D perhaps matches TRBD2 (5 bases). The ends were cut back, 4 bases at V and 7 bases at J, with 11 bases in the middle. The V gene's germline CDR1 is ENHRY and CDR2 SYGVKD. The CDR3 extends over 13 amino acids. The CDR3 nucleotides are TGTGCCATCAGTGGATCGGGCGGGAATGAGCAGTTCTTC. Its translation: CAISGSGGNEQFF.

The genes are TRBV6-1 and TRBJ2-1, with 8 bases identical to TRBD2. The CDR3 extends over 17 amino acids. From germline, CDR1 is MNHNS and CDR2 SASEGT. The V and J ends lost 2 bases and 0 bases, in that order; junction bases with no gene match: 6. CDR3 bases: TGTGCCAGCAGTGAATCGGGAGGGTGGGGCTCCTACAATGAGCAGTTCTTC. Protein product: CASSESGGWGSYNEQFF.

The chain is built from TRBV5-1 and TRBJ1-1; D is undetermined. Trimming stripped 4 bases from V and 3 bases from J, with 13 bases between. Per the germline V gene, CDR1 is SGHRS and CDR2 is YFSETQ. The CDR3 extends over 14 amino acids. The CDR3 loop is CASSGWANHTEAFF. The CDR3 coding sequence is TGCGCCAGCAGCGGGTGGGCCAATCACACTGAAGCTTTCTTT. Looking up the rest from reference TRBV5-1 and TRBJ1-1 gives the full variable domain: KAGVTQTPRYLIKTRGQQVTLSCSPISGHRSVSWYQQTPGQGLQFLFEYFSETQRNKGNFPGRFSGRQFSNSRSEMNVSTLELGDSALYLCASSGWANHTEAFFGQGTRLTVV.

The chain carries TRBV5-1 and TRBJ1-2; possibly TRBD1 for D (5 bases). Germline CDR1 reads SGHRS; CDR2 reads YFSETQ. The V end was cut by 8 bases, the J end by 6 bases, with 20 bases between. This CDR3 is built from 14 residues. CDR3 sequence: CASRPGLTRDGYTF. CDR3 nucleotide sequence: TGCGCCAGTCGCCCGGGACTTACGAGGGATGGCTACACCTTC.

The J gene is TRBJ1-1, the V gene TRBV6-2 or TRBV6-3; 9 bases are shared with TRBD1. The V gene's germline CDR1 is MNHEY and CDR2 SVGEGT. The CDR3 totals 14 residues. V shed 5 bases and J 10 bases; nucleotides not matched to a gene: 11. As DNA, the CDR3 is TGTGCCAGCAGTGACCAAGGACAGGGGAAAGGAGCTTTCTTT. Translating gives CASSDQGQGKGAFF.

This clone has only one observation. The chain is built from TRBV13 and TRBJ2-2; 9 bases line up with TRBD2. The CDR3 spans 16 residues. Germline CDR1 is PRHDT and CDR2 is FYEKMQ (reference sequence). The V gene end was trimmed by 3 bases and the J gene end by 4 bases; junction bases not matched to a gene: 6. The CDR3 DNA is TGTGCCAGCAGCTTTAGCGGGAGCTACCTCACCGGGGAGCTGTTTTTT. This codes for CASSFSGSYLTGELFF.

The chain recombines TRBV20-1 with TRBJ1-5; D not resolved. The V and J ends lost 3 bases and 7 bases respectively, with 10 bases between them. CDR3 size: 12 residues. Per the germline V gene, CDR1 is DFQATT and CDR2 is SNEGSKA (reference sequence). CDR3 sequence reads: CSASIRSQPQHF. The CDR3 DNA follows: TGCAGTGCTAGTATTAGGAGCCAGCCCCAGCATTTT.

The genes are TRBV28 and TRBJ2-2; TRBD2 agrees at 13 bases. The trim removed 5 bases at V and 4 bases at J, leaving 7 bases unmatched. The CDR3 spans 17 residues. Germline assignment: CDR1 MDHEN and CDR2 SYDVKM. CDR3 amino acids: CASSPGLAGEITGELFF. DNA for the CDR3: TGTGCCAGCAGTCCTGGACTAGCGGGAGAGATCACCGGGGAGCTGTTTTTT.